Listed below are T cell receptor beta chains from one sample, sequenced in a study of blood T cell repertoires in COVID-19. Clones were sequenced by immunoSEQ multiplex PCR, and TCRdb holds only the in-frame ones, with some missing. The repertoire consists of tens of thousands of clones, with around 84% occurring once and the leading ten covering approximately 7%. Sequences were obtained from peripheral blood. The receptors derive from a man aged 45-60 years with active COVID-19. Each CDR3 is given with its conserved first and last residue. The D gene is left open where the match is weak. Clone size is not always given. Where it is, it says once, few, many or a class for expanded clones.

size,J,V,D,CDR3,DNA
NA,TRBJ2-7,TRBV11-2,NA,CASSQGVSEQYF,TGTGCCAGCAGCCAAGGAGTGAGCGAGCAGTACTTC
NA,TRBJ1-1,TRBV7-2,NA,CASSPNRVAEAFF,TGTGCCAGCAGCCCCAACAGGGTTGCTGAAGCTTTCTTT
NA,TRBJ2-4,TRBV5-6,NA,CASSLAGVENIQYF,TGTGCCAGCAGCTTGGCAGGGGTCGAAAACATTCAGTACTTC
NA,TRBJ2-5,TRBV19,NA,CASSYGTLKETQYF,TGTGCCAGTAGCTACGGGACTCTGAAAGAGACCCAGTACTTC
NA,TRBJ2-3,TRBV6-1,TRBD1,CASSERSRGQGTQYF,TGTGCCAGCAGTGAACGATCCAGGGGGCAAGGTACGCAGTATTTT
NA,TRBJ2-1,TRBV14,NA,CASSPAGIPYNEQFF,TGTGCCAGCAGCCCAGCAGGGATCCCCTACAATGAGCAGTTCTTC
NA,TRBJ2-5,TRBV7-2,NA,CASSLALVVGGVVETQYF,TGTGCCAGCAGCTTAGCGCTTGTCGTAGGGGGGGTCGTAGAGACCCAGTACTTC
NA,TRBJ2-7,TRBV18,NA,CASSPLALSYEQYF,TGTGCCAGCTCACCATTGGCACTATCCTACGAGCAGTACTTC
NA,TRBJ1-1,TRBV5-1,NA,CASSLGKGTEAFF,TGCGCCAGCAGCTTGGGTAAGGGGACTGAAGCTTTCTTT
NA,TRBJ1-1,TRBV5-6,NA,CASSLDTGRTEAFF,TGTGCCAGCAGCTTGGACACAGGGCGAACTGAAGCTTTCTTT
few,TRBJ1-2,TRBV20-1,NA,CSASGVGPLPNYGYTF,TGCAGTGCTAGTGGCGTGGGGCCGCTTCCTAACTATGGCTACACCTTC
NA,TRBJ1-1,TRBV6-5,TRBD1,CASSSDRGRGTEAFF,TGTGCCAGCAGTTCGGACAGGGGGCGAGGAACTGAAGCTTTCTTT
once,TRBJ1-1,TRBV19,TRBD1,CASSSGTGNTEAFF,TGTGCCAGTAGTTCCGGGACAGGGAACACTGAAGCTTTCTTT
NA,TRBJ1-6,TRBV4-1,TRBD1,CASSQEGQGKNSPLHF,TGCGCCAGCAGCCAAGAGGGACAGGGGAAAAATTCACCCCTCCACTTT
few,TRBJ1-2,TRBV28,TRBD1,CASSFSLPSDRVDFGYTF,TGTGCCAGCAGTTTTAGTCTACCCTCCGACAGGGTAGACTTTGGCTACACCTTC
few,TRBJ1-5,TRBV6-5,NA,CASSPRGVGNQPQHF,TGTGCCAGCAGTCCCAGGGGTGTTGGCAATCAGCCCCAGCATTTT
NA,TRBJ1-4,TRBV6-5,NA,CASSTMGVGGKLFF,TGTGCCAGCAGTACCATGGGTGTTGGAGGGAAACTGTTTTTT
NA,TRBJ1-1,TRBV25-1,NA,CASSEYRNTEAFF,TGTGCCAGCAGTGAATACAGGAACACTGAAGCTTTCTTT
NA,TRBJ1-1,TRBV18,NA,CASSHTQGAEAFF,TGTGCCAGCTCACATACCCAGGGCGCTGAAGCTTTCTTT
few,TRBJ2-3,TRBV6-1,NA,CASSEIGGGLSTDTQYF,TGTGCCAGCAGTGAAATAGGGGGGGGCCTTAGCACAGATACGCAGTATTTT
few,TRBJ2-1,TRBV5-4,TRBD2,CASSLRAGGAYNEQFF,TGTGCCAGCAGCTTGAGAGCGGGAGGGGCCTACAATGAGCAGTTCTTC
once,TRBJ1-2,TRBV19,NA,CASSFRDTYGYTF,TGTGCCAGTAGTTTTCGGGACACCTATGGCTACACCTTC
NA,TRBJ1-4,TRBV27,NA,CASRFHSATNEKLFF,TGTGCCAGCCGATTTCACAGTGCAACTAATGAAAAACTGTTTTTT
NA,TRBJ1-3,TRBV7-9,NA,CASSFPGDKSSGNTIYF,TGTGCCAGCAGCTTCCCGGGTGATAAGTCCTCTGGAAACACCATATATTTT
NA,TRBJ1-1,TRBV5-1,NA,CASSPGGVSMNTEAFF,TGCGCCAGCAGCCCCGGAGGGGTAAGCATGAACACTGAAGCTTTCTTT
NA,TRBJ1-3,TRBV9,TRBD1,CASSPRTGTFSGNTIYF,TGTGCCAGCAGCCCCAGGACAGGAACCTTCTCTGGAAACACCATATATTTT
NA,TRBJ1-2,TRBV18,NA,CASSPPLRDGYTF,TGTGCCAGCTCACCCCCCCTCCGGGATGGCTACACCTTC
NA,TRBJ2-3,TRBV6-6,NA,CASIKTPTDTQYF,TGTGCCAGCATTAAGACTCCTACAGATACGCAGTATTTT
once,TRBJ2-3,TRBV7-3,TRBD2,CASSFKIGGSGGDTQYF,TGTGCCAGCAGCTTCAAAATCGGGGGCAGCGGGGGAGATACGCAGTATTTT
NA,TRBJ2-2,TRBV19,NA,CASSIGGQAANTGELFF,TGTGCCAGTAGTATAGGGGGCCAGGCCGCGAACACCGGGGAGCTGTTTTTT
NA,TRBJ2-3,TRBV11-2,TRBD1,CASSLLWTGNTDTQYF,TGTGCCAGCAGCTTACTCTGGACAGGGAACACAGATACGCAGTATTTT
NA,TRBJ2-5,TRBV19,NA,CASGESTQETQYF,TGTGCCAGTGGAGAATCCACTCAAGAGACCCAGTACTTC
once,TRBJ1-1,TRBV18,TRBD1,CASSLAGTGVNTEAFF,TGTGCCAGCTCACTAGCCGGGACAGGGGTGAACACTGAAGCTTTCTTT
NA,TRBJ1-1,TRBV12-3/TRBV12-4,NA,CASSPTVNTEAFF,TGTGCCAGCAGTCCAACAGTGAACACTGAAGCTTTCTTT
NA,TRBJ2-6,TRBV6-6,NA,CASSLDRVFSSGANVLTF,TGTGCCAGCAGTCTGGACAGAGTATTTAGCTCTGGGGCCAACGTCCTGACTTTC
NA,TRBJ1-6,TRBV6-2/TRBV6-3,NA,CASSHQGGVSPLHF,TGTGCCAGCAGTCACCAGGGCGGTGTTTCACCCCTCCACTTT
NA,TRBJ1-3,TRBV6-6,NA,CASSYGTSSGNTIYF,TGTGCCAGCAGTTACGGCACAAGCTCTGGAAACACCATATATTTT
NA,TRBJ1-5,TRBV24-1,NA,CATGQYSNQPQHF,TGTGCCACAGGACAGTATAGCAATCAGCCCCAGCATTTT
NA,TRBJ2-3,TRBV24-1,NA,CATSVPGGDTQYF,TGTGCCACCAGTGTCCCAGGCGGGGATACGCAGTATTTT
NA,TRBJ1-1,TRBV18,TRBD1,CASLTTRDRAEAFF,TGTGCCAGCTTAACCACGCGGGACAGGGCCGAAGCTTTCTTT
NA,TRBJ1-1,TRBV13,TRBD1,CASSFGTVPNTEAFF,TGTGCCAGCAGCTTCGGGACAGTCCCGAACACTGAAGCTTTCTTT
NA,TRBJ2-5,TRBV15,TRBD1,CATSRTGQETQYF,TGTGCCACCAGCAGGACAGGGCAAGAGACCCAGTACTTC
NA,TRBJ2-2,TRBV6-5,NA,CASGIDRVGTGELFF,TGTGCCAGCGGAATAGACAGAGTCGGCACCGGGGAGCTGTTTTTT
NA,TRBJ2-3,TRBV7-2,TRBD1,CASSLQTGPTDTQYF,TGTGCCAGCAGCTTACAGACAGGGCCCACAGATACGCAGTATTTT
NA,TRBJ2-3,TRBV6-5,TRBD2,CASSYRLAGTDTQYF,TGTGCCAGCAGTTACCGACTAGCGGGCACAGATACGCAGTATTTT
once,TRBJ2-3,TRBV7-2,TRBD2,CASSLGLAGVTAQYF,TGTGCCAGCAGCTTGGGACTAGCGGGAGTAACTGCACAGTATTTT
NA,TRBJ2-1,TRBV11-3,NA,CASSFILNSNNEQFF,TGTGCCAGCAGCTTCATACTAAATTCGAACAATGAGCAGTTCTTC
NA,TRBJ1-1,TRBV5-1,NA,CASSLDEAGSTEAFF,TGCGCCAGCAGCTTGGACGAGGCCGGGAGCACTGAAGCTTTCTTT
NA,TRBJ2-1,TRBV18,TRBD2,CASSPLLAGVANEQFF,TGTGCCAGCTCACCACTGCTAGCGGGGGTCGCCAATGAGCAGTTCTTC
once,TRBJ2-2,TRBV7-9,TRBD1,CASSYALGTGTRTGELFF,TGTGCCAGCAGCTACGCCCTCGGGACAGGGACGAGGACCGGGGAGCTGTTTTTT
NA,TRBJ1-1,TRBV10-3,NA,CAISEQNRALNTEAFF,TGTGCCATCAGTGAGCAAAACAGGGCCTTGAACACTGAAGCTTTCTTT
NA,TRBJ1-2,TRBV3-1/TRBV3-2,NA,CASSEDIYGYTF,TGTGCCAGCAGCGAGGACATCTATGGCTACACCTTC
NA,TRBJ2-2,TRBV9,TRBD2,CASSAGTSGGQPPGELFF,TGTGCCAGCAGCGCCGGGACTAGCGGGGGCCAACCGCCCGGGGAGCTGTTTTTT
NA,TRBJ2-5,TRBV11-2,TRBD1,CASSRDRGETQYF,TGTGCCAGCAGCCGAGACAGGGGCGAGACCCAGTACTTC
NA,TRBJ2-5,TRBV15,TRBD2,CATSPRAGRETQYF,TGTGCCACCAGCCCCCGGGCCGGGAGGGAGACCCAGTACTTC
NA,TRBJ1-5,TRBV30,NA,CAWSVRGEWRNQPQHF,TGTGCCTGGAGTGTACGCGGGGAATGGCGCAATCAGCCCCAGCATTTT
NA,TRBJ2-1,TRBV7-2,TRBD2,CASSSRGSGRTYNEQFF,TGTGCCAGCAGCTCTCGTGGTAGCGGGCGGACCTACAATGAGCAGTTCTTC